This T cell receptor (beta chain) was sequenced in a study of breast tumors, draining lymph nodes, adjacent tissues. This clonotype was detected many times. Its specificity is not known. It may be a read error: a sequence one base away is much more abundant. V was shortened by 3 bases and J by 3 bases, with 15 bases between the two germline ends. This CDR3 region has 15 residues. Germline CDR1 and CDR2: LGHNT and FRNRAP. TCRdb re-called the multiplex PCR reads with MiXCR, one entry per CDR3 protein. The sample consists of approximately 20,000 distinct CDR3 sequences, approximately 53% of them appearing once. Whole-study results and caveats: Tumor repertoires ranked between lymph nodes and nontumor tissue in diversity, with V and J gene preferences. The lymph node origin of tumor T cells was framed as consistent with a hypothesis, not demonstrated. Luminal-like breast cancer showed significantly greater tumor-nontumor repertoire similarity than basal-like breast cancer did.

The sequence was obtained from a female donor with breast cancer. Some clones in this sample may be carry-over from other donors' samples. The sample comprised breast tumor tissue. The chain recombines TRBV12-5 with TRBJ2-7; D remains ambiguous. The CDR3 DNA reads TGTGCTAGTGGTTTCGTAACCCCGGGCCTCTACGAGCAGTACTTC. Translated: CASGFVTPGLYEQYF.